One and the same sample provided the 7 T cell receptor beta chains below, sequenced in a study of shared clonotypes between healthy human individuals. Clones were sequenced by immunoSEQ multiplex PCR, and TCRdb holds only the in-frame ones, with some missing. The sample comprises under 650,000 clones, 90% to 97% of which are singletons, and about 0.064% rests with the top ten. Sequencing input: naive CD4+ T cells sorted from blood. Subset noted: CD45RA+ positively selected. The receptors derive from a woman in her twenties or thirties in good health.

The CDR3 nucleotides read TGTGCCAGCAGTTTAGAGAATTCACCCCTCCACTTT. Translating it yields CASSLENSPLHF. The chain recombines TRBV28 with TRBJ1-6, with D hard to call. The CDR3 covers 12 residues. CDR1 and CDR2 (germline): MDHEN, SYDVKM. Trimming stripped 2 bases from V and 7 bases from J, with 3 bases between.

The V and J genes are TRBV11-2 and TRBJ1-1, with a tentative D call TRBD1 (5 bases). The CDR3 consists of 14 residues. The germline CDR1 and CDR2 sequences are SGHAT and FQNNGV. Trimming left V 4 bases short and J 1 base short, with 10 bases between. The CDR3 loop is CASSWRQQNTEAFF. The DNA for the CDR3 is TGTGCCAGCAGCTGGCGACAGCAGAACACTGAAGCTTTCTTT.

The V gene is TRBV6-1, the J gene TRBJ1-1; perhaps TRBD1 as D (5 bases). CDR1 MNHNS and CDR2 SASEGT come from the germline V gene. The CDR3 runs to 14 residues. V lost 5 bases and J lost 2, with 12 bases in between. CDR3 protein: CASSPGLRNTEAFF. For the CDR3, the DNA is TGTGCCAGCAGTCCGGGACTGAGAAACACTGAAGCTTTCTTT.

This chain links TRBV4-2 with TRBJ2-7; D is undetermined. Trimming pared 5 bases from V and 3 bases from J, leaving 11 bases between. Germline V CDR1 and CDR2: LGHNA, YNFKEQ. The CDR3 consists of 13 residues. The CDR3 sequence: CASSYDNSYEQYF. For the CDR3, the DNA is TGTGCCAGCAGCTATGACAACAGCTACGAGCAGTACTTC.

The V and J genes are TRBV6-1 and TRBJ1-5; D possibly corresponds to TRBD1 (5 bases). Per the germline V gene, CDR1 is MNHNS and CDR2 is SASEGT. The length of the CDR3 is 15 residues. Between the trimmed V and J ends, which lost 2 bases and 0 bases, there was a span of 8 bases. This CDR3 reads CASSERGVSNQPQHF. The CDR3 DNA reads TGTGCCAGCAGTGAACGAGGGGTTAGCAATCAGCCCCAGCATTTT.

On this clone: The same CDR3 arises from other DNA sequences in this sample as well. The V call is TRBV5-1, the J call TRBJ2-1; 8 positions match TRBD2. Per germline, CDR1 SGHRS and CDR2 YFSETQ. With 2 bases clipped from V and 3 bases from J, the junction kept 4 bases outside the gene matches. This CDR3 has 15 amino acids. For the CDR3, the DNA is TGCGCCAGCAGCTTAGACAGCGGGAGCTACAATGAGCAGTTCTTC. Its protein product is CASSLDSGSYNEQFF.

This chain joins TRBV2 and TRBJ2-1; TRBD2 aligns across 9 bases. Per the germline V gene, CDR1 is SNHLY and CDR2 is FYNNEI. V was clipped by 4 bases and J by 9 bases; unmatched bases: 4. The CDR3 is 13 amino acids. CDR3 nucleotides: TGTGCCAGCAGTGTGACTAGCGGAGGTGAGCAGTTCTTC. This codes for CASSVTSGGEQFF.